Detailed here is one T cell receptor beta chain. CDR1 is SQVTM and CDR2 is ANQGSEA in the germline V gene. CDR3 length equals 11 residues. V was shortened by 7 bases and J by 3 bases, with 8 bases between the two germline ends. Original processing methods: Nucleated cell counts were estimated from reference gene primer amplification. Assay: immunoSEQ multiplex PCR; the TCRdb copy retains only in-frame clones and omits some. The DNA was the basis for D and trimming; V, J and clone size are from that table. The repertoire holds some 100,000 clones, with around three quarters as singletons. This sample was included in a study of blood T cell repertoires in COVID-19. Across the whole study: COVID-19 samples, acute and convalescent, were from the United States, Italy and Spain. Sample material is recorded as cDNA or gDNA derived from T cells, B-cell-depleted T cells, or PBMCs.

V is TRBV29-1 and J is TRBJ2-3; possible D gene TRBD1, 5 bases. Sequences were obtained from peripheral blood. This TCR was recovered from a man between 65 and 85 years old with acute or convalescent COVID-19. Here the CDR3 reads CSARGTDTQYF. CDR3 nucleotides: TGCAGCGCTAGGGGAACAGATACGCAGTATTTT.